This entry describes one TCR beta chain. Its antigen is currently unknown. This record comes from a study of T cell responses to AZD1222 COVID-19 vaccine. Study results and limitations: Seropositivity was recorded at baseline in only a handful of AZD1222 recipients. Donors in the cohort were predominantly white British and more often female, and clonal diversity was possibly underestimated. Repertoires were obtained solely post-peak T cell response. Two AZD1222 doses significantly raised spike-specific TCR breadth and depth over controls.

The CDR3 covers 13 residues. Germline trimming cut 2 bases from V and 5 bases from J; bases unmatched to any gene: 1. Some clones are missing from TCRdb's copy, which holds only in-frame ones; the method was immunoSEQ multiplex PCR. The sample has fewer than 80,000 clones; about four fifths are singletons. The sample here was peripheral blood, taken on day 0 of MenACWY control vaccination. The chain has TRBV12-3 or TRBV12-4 and TRBJ2-7; 9 positions match TRBD1. The receptor was derived from an adult in good health. CDR3 DNA: TGTGCCAGCAGTTTACGGACAGGGGACGAGCAGTACTTC. This sequence encodes CASSLRTGDEQYF.